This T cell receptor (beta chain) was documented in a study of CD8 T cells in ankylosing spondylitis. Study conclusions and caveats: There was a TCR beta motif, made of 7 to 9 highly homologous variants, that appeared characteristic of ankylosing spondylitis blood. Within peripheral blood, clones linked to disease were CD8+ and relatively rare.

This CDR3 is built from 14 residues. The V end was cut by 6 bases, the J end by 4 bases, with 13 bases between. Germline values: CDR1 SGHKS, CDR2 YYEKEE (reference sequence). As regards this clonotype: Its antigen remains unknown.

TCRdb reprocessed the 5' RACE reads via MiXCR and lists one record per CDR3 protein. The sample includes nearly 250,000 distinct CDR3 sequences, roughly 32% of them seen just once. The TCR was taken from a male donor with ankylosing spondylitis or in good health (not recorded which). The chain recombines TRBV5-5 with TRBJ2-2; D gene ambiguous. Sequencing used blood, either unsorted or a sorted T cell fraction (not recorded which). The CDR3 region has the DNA TGTGCCAGCACCCTTCCGACGACCACCGGGGAGCTGTTTTTT. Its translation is CASTLPTTTGELFF.